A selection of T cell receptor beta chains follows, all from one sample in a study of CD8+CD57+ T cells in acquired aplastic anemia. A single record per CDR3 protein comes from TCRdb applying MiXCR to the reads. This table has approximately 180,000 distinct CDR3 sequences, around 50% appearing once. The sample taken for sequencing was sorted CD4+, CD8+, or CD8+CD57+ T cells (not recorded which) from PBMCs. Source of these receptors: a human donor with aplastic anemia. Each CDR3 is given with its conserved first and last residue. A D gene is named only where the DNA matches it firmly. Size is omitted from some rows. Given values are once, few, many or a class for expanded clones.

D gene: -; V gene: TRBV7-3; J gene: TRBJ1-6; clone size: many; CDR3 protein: CASRLQPGRNNSPLHF; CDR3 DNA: TGTGCCAGCAGACTACAACCGGGGCGGAATAATTCACCCCTCCACTTT
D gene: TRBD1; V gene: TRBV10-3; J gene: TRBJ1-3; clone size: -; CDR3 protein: CAIRGDRRSGNTIYF; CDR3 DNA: TGTGCCATCAGGGGGGACAGGCGCTCTGGAAACACCATATATTTT
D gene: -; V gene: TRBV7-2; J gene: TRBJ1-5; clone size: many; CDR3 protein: CASSLAGNSNQPQHF; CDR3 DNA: TGTGCCAGCAGCTTAGCCGGAAATAGCAATCAGCCCCAGCATTTT
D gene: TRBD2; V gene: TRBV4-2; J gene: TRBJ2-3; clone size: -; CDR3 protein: CASSQDRTSGIPFRTDTQYF; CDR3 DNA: TGTGCCAGCAGCCAAGATAGAACTAGCGGGATTCCCTTTCGCACAGATACGCAGTATTTT
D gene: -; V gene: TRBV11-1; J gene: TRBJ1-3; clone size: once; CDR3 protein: CASSLVGSAGNTIYF; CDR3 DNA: TGTGCCAGCAGCTTAGTTGGCTCCGCTGGAAACACCATATATTTT
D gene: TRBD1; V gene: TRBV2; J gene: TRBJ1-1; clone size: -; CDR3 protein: CASSSRTGMNTEAFF; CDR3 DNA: TGTGCCAGCAGTTCCCGGACAGGAATGAACACTGAAGCTTTCTTT
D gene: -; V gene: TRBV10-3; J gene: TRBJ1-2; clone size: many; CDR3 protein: CAISEQIGISGYTF; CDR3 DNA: TGTGCCATCAGTGAGCAAATCGGGATTAGTGGCTACACCTTC
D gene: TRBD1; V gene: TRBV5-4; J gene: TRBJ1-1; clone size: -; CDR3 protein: CASNFPDHGQGLRAFF; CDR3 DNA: TGTGCCAGCAACTTCCCCGACCACGGACAGGGGTTACGAGCTTTCTTT
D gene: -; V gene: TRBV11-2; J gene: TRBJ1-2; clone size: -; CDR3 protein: CASSSILGTGKFANYGYTF; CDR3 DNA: TGTGCCAGCAGCTCCATACTCGGAACAGGGAAGTTCGCTAACTATGGCTACACCTTC
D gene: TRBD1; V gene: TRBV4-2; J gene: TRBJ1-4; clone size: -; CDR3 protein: CASSPRRGQGVGPEKLFF; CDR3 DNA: TGTGCCAGCAGCCCCCGAAGAGGACAGGGGGTCGGTCCCGAAAAACTGTTTTTT
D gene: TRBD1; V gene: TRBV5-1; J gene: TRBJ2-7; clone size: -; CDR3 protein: CASSWTGTNEQYF; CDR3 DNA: TGCGCCAGCAGCTGGACAGGGACGAACGAGCAGTACTTC
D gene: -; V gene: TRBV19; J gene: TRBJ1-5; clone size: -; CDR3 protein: CASTPRGKPQHF; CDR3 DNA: TGTGCCAGTACGCCCCGGGGTAAGCCCCAGCATTTT
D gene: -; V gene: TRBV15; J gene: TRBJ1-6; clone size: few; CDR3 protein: CATSRDGGLNSPLHF; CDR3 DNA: TGTGCCACCAGCAGAGATGGGGGGCTTAATTCACCCCTCCACTTT
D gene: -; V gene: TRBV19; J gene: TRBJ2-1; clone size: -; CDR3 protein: CASGMVQGGNEQFF; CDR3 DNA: TGTGCCAGTGGTATGGTCCAGGGAGGCAATGAGCAGTTCTTC
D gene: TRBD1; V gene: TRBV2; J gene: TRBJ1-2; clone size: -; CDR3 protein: CASRSGQGFYGYTF; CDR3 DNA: TGTGCCAGCAGATCCGGACAGGGGTTCTATGGCTACACCTTC
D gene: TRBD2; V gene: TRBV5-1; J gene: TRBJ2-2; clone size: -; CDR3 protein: CASSLGAGGLNTGELFF; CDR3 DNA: TGCGCCAGCAGCTTGGGAGCGGGGGGCCTAAACACCGGGGAGCTGTTTTTT
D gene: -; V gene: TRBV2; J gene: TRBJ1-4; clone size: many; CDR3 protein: CASTEGGRREKLFF; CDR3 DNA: TGTGCCAGCACCGAGGGGGGGCGTCGGGAAAAACTGTTTTTT
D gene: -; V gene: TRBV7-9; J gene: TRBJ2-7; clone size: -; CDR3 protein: CASSFQEASHEQYF; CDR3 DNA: TGTGCCAGTAGCTTTCAAGAGGCATCCCACGAGCAGTACTTC
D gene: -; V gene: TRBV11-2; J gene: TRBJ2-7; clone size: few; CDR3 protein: CASGTLKTYEQYF; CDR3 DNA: TGTGCCAGCGGCACCCTAAAGACTTACGAGCAGTACTTC
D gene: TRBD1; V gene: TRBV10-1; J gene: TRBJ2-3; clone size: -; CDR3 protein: CASTEGQGGPDTQYF; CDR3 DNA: TGCGCCAGCACCGAAGGACAGGGGGGCCCAGATACGCAGTATTTT
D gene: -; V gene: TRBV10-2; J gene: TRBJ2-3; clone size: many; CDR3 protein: CASTGAPTDTQYF; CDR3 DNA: TGCGCCAGCACGGGGGCCCCCACAGATACGCAGTATTTT
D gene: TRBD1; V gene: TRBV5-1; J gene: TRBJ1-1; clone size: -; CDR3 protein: CASSFRTGAQNTEAFF; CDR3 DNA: TGCGCCAGCAGCTTTCGGACAGGGGCTCAGAACACTGAAGCTTTCTTT
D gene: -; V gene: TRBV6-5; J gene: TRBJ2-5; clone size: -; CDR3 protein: CASRYSVQETQYF; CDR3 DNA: TGTGCCAGCAGGTACAGCGTCCAAGAGACCCAGTACTTC
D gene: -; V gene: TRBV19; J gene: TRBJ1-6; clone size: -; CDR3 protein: CASRPGLNSPLHF; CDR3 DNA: TGTGCCAGTAGGCCGGGCCTCAATTCACCCCTCCACTTT
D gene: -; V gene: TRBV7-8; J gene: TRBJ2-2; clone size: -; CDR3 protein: CASSLRVGPNTGELFF; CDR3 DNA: TGTGCCAGCAGCTTGAGGGTGGGTCCGAACACCGGGGAGCTGTTTTTT
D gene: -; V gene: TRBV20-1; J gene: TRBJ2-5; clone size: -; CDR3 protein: CSARDRGRETQYF; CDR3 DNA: TGCAGTGCTAGAGACAGGGGCAGGGAGACCCAGTACTTC
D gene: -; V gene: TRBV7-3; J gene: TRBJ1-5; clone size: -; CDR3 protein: CASSLVISRHDRPQHF; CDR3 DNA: TGTGCCAGCAGCCTAGTTATTTCCAGACATGATCGGCCCCAGCATTTT
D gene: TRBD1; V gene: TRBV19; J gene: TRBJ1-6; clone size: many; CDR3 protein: CASSPRTGGRSPLHF; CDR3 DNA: TGTGCCAGTAGTCCACGGACAGGGGGACGTTCACCCCTCCACTTT
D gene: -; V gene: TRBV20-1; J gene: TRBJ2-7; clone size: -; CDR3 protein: CSAQETGPNEQYF; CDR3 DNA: TGCAGTGCCCAGGAAACAGGGCCCAACGAGCAGTACTTC
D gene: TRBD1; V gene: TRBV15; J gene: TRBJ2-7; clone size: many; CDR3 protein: CATSRPPTGDYEQYF; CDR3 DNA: TGTGCCACCAGCAGACCCCCTACAGGGGACTACGAGCAGTACTTC
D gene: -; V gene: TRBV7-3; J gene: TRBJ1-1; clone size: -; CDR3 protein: CASSLQGRSNTEAFF; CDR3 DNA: TGTGCCAGCAGCCTCCAGGGCCGTTCGAACACTGAAGCTTTCTTT
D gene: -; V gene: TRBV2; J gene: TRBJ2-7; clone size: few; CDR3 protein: CASRSQGPHEQYF; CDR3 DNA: TGTGCCAGCAGATCCCAGGGTCCACACGAGCAGTACTTC
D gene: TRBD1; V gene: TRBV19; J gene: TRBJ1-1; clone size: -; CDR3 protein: CASSMSGTGSGTEAFF; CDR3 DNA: TGTGCCAGTAGTATGTCCGGGACAGGGAGTGGAACTGAAGCTTTCTTT
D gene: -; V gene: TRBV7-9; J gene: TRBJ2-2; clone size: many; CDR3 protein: CASIQRGSRDWTGELFF; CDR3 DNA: TGTGCCAGCATCCAAAGGGGCTCCCGAGATTGGACCGGGGAGCTGTTTTTT
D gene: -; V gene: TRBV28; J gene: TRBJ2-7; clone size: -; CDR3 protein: CAGGRVSYEQYF; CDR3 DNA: TGTGCCGGGGGCAGGGTCTCCTACGAGCAGTACTTC
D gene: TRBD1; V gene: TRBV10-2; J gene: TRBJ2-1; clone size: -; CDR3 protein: CASSATGGLVNGQFF; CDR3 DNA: TGCGCTAGCAGTGCGACAGGGGGCCTAGTGAATGGGCAGTTCTTC
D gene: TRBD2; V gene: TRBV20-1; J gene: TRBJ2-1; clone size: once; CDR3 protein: CSARRAGVRGNEQFF; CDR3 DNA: TGCAGTGCTAGGCGAGCGGGAGTCAGGGGCAATGAGCAGTTCTTC
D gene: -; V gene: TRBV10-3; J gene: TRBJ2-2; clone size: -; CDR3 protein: CAISESTLGLGTGELFF; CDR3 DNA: TGTGCCATCAGTGAGTCGACCCTAGGCTTGGGCACCGGGGAGCTGTTTTTT
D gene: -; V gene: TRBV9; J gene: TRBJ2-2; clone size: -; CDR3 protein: CASSAGRVNTGELFF; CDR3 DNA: TGTGCCAGCAGCGCGGGACGGGTGAACACCGGGGAGCTGTTTTTT
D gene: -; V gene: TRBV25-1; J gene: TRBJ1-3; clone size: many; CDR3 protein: CASSESGVAGNTIYF; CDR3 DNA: TGTGCCAGCAGTGAATCAGGGGTCGCTGGAAACACCATATATTTT
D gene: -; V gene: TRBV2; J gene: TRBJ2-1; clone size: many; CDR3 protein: CASSPVPRDEQFF; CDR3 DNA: TGTGCCAGCAGTCCCGTCCCGAGAGATGAGCAGTTCTTC
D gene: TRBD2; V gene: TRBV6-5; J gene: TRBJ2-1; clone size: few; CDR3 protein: CASSYSVIAGVSYNEQFF; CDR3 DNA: TGTGCCAGCAGTTACTCGGTGATAGCGGGGGTGTCCTACAATGAGCAGTTCTTC
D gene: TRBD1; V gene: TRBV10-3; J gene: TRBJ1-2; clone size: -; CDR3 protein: CAISPGQGIDNGYTF; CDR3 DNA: TGTGCCATCAGCCCGGGACAGGGAATTGATAATGGCTACACCTTC
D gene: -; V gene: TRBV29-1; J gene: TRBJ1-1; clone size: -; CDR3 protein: CSANRALTEAFF; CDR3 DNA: TGCAGCGCGAACAGGGCGCTCACTGAAGCTTTCTTT
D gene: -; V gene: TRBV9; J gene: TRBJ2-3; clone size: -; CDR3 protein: CASSVGQPSTDTRYF; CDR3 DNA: TGTGCCAGCAGTGTAGGGCAGCCTAGCACAGATACGCGGTATTTT
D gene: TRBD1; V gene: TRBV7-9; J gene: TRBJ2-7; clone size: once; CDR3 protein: CASSLYQGVAYEQYF; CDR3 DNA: TGTGCCAGCAGCTTATATCAGGGGGTGGCCTACGAGCAGTACTTC
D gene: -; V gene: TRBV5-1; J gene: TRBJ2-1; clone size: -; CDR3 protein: CASSFGAGEGNEQFF; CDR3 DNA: TGCGCCAGCAGCTTTGGGGCAGGGGAGGGAAATGAGCAGTTCTTC
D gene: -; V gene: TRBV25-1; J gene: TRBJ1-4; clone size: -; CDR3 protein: CASNGRRNEKLFF; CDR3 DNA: TGTGCCAGCAATGGCCGGAGAAATGAAAAACTGTTTTTT
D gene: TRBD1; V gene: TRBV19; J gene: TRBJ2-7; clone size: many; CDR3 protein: CATSDRATFSYEQYF; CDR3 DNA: TGTGCCACTTCGGACAGGGCTACATTCTCCTACGAGCAGTACTTC
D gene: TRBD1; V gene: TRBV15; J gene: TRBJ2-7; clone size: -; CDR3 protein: CATSRGAQGAFEQYF; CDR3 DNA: TGTGCCACCAGCAGAGGAGCACAGGGGGCGTTCGAGCAGTACTTC
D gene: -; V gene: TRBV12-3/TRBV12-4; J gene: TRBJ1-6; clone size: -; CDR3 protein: CASSLGGGRPLHF; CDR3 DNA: TGTGCCAGCAGTTTAGGCGGAGGGAGGCCCCTCCACTTT
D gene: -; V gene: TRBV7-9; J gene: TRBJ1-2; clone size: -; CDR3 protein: CASSPPSVYGYTF; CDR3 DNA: TGTGCCAGCAGCCCCCCGTCGGTCTATGGCTACACCTTC
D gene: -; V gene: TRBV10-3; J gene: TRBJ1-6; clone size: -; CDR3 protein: CASSREWSPLHF; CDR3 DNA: TGTGCCAGCAGTCGAGAGTGGTCACCCCTCCACTTT